The 26 T cell receptor beta chains below come from one sample, sequenced in a study of post-analysis software for immune sequencing data. Study results and caveats: TRBV5-6, TRBV5-1 and TRBV20-1 belonged to a set of a handful of TRBV segments that were more frequent in patients than controls.

Their antigen targets remain unknown. The TCR beta cDNA libraries carried unique molecular identifiers. TCRdb analysed the PCR reads with MiXCR anew, one entry per CDR3 protein. The table has roughly 400,000 distinct CDR3 sequences, over 30% seen once. What was sequenced was blood. These receptors all come from a girl between 2 and 10 years old with multiple sclerosis.

The gene calls are TRBV7-9 and TRBJ2-5; no clear D. The J call may be incorrect, as the DNA end agrees better with TRBJ2-7. The germline V gene encodes CDR1 SEHNR and CDR2 FQNEAQ (reference sequence). This CDR3 comprises 11 residues. The CDR3: CASETHYEQYF. CDR3 sequence (DNA): TGTGCCAGCGAGACCCACTACGAGCAGTACTTC.

This clonotype was picked up a small number of times. The chain carries TRBV4-2 and TRBJ2-7; no definite D call. V was cut by 3 bases and J by 2 bases, with 14 bases left in between. Germline V lookup: CDR1 LGHNA, CDR2 YNFKEQ. The CDR3 totals 15 residues. The CDR3 region has the DNA TGTGCCAGCAGCCAGAGACGGGCAGGCCCCTACGAGCAGTACTTC. Residues: CASSQRRAGPYEQYF.

This chain connects TRBV29-1 to TRBJ2-7; 7 nucleotides line up with TRBD2. The CDR3 spans 14 residues. The germline V gene has CDR1 SQVTM and CDR2 ANQGSEA. Trimming took 0 bases from V and 7 from J; bases not matched to a gene: 9. CDR3 in amino acids: CSVEESGTYNEQYF. The CDR3 bases are TGCAGCGTTGAAGAGAGCGGGACCTACAATGAGCAGTACTTC.

This clonotype was seen once. The chain recombines TRBV6-2 or TRBV6-3 with TRBJ1-2; the match to TRBD1 covers 10 bases. CDR1 is MNHEY and CDR2 is SVGEGT in the germline V gene. Unmatched junction bases numbered 11, after V lost 6 bases and J lost 13 bases. The CDR3 is made up of 13 amino acids. CDR3 sequence reads: CASRSDRGLLSTF. The DNA for the CDR3 is TGTGCCAGCAGGAGCGACAGGGGGCTGTTGTCCACCTTC.

J is TRBJ1-6 and V is TRBV5-1; D is unclear. Trimming pared 3 bases from V and 9 bases from J, leaving 16 bases between. CDR3 length: 15 amino acids. CDR1 and CDR2 (germline): SGHRS, YFSETQ. The CDR3 reads CASSSSYYEGSPLHF. The CDR3 bases are TGCGCCAGCAGCTCGAGTTATTACGAAGGTTCACCCCTCCACTTT.

This clonotype was recorded a few times. The V and J genes are TRBV10-3 and TRBJ2-7; 8 bases are shared with TRBD1. V lost 3 bases to trimming and J lost 4 bases; unmatched junction nucleotides: 8. This CDR3 has 15 residues. Germline CDR1 reads ENHRY; CDR2 reads SYGVKD. The CDR3, as DNA: TGTGCCATCAGTGACCCTCCGGGACAGGTTTACGAGCAGTACTTC. Residues: CAISDPPGQVYEQYF.

The chain employs TRBV18 and TRBJ2-1; no clear D. The V gene lost 9 bases and the J gene lost 5 bases, with 14 bases spanning the gap. Germline V CDR1 and CDR2: KGHSH, LQKENI. This CDR3 is built from 13 residues. In nucleotides, the CDR3 is TGTGCCAGTTCGACCATGGAACACAATGAGCAGTTCTTC. It specifies CASSTMEHNEQFF.

This clonotype was picked up a small number of times. The genes are TRBV29-1 and TRBJ1-1; D uncertain. Germline V gene lookup returns CDR1 SQVTM and CDR2 ANQGSEA. Trimming took 6 bases from V and 11 from J, leaving 13 bases between them. This CDR3 comprises 10 residues. The CDR3 DNA is TGCAGCGTCGCAGACTCGTCCGCTTTCTTT. As protein: CSVADSSAFF.

The J gene is TRBJ2-4, the V gene TRBV29-1, with 7 bases matching TRBD2. The J call could be wrong; TRBJ2-7 is a better fit for the DNA end. Germline CDR1 reads SQVTM; CDR2 reads ANQGSEA. This CDR3 spans 15 amino acids. The chain's CDR3 is CSVYMREGRCYEQYF. As DNA, the CDR3 is TGCAGCGTTTATATGAGGGAGGGGAGGTGCTACGAGCAGTACTTC.

This clonotype has just a few counts. The V call is TRBV6-1, the J call TRBJ1-2; weak D call: TRBD1 (6 bases). Germline assignment: CDR1 MNHNS and CDR2 SASEGT. V lost 6 bases and J 2 bases, leaving 16 bases between the germline ends. This CDR3 comprises 15 residues. CDR3 region: CASSSQGLRNYGYTF. The CDR3 DNA is TGTGCCAGCAGCTCACAGGGACTTAGAAACTATGGCTACACCTTC.

This clonotype has only a few counts. V and J are TRBV6-2 or TRBV6-3 and TRBJ1-2; tentative D call: TRBD1 (5 bases). Germline V gene sequence: CDR1 MNHEY, CDR2 SVGEGT. Trimming pared 8 bases from V and 1 base from J, leaving 17 bases between. This CDR3 spans 15 amino acids. Written as DNA, the CDR3 is TGTGCCAGCCGAAAAACCAGGGAAGTTAACTATGGCTACACCTTC. It is translated as CASRKTREVNYGYTF.

The genes are TRBV3-1 and TRBJ2-7, with D possibly being TRBD1 (5 bases). In germline, CDR1 is LGHDT, CDR2 YNNKEL (reference sequence). V lost 4 bases, J lost 5 bases, and 15 bases lay in between. There are 14 residues in the CDR3. DNA of the CDR3: TGTGCCAGCAGCCCCTGGGGCAGGGAAGACGAGCAGTACTTC. Amino acid sequence: CASSPWGREDEQYF.

V and J are TRBV7-2 and TRBJ2-1; 7 bases match TRBD2. J was trimmed by 4 bases and V by 3 bases; bases with no gene match: 3. CDR1 and CDR2 (germline): SGHTA, FQGNSA. The CDR3 totals 14 residues. CDR3 nucleotide sequence: TGTGCCAGCAGCTTCCGGGAGGAATACAATGAGCAGTTCTTC. Its protein is CASSFREEYNEQFF.

At least ten counts were recorded for this clonotype. This chain joins TRBV29-1 and TRBJ2-7; 12 nucleotides line up with TRBD2. This CDR3 has 14 residues. Germline assignment: CDR1 SQVTM and CDR2 ANQGSEA. The J segment lost 7 bases and the V segment lost 4 bases, leaving 8 bases of the junction unmatched. The CDR3 DNA is TGCAGCGTTGGGCCCCTAGCGGGAGGGCTTGAGCAGTACTTC. Translated, it gives CSVGPLAGGLEQYF.

Notes on this clonotype: Sequence at one end of the junction differs from germline and may be a read error. V is TRBV25-1 and J is TRBJ1-1; 8 nucleotides align to TRBD1. The CDR3 sequence is 14 residues long. CDR1 is MGHDK and CDR2 is SYGVNS in the germline V gene. For the CDR3, the DNA is TGTACCAGCAGTCCGACAGGGGTATCTACTGAAGCTTTCTTT. As protein: CTSSPTGVSTEAFF.

The chain is built from TRBV20-1 and TRBJ1-2, with 8 bases identical to TRBD1. CDR1 is DFQATT, CDR2 SNEGSKA, per germline (reference sequence). The CDR3 contains 14 residues. The J segment lost 8 bases and the V segment lost 4 bases, leaving 12 bases of the junction unmatched. The CDR3 region is CSAKRTGPSGGYTF. CDR3 nucleotides: TGCAGTGCTAAAAGGACAGGGCCTTCGGGAGGCTACACCTTC.

The rearrangement uses TRBV2 and TRBJ1-2, with 8 bases that match TRBD1. Germline V CDR1 and CDR2: SNHLY, FYNNEI. V dropped 6 bases and J dropped 6; count of bases not matched to a gene: 15. This CDR3 has 16 residues. CDR3 sequence (DNA): TGTGCCAGCAGAGCCTCGTTGGCAGGGGGCTGGAATGGCTACACCTTC. Its translation: CASRASLAGGWNGYTF.

The V and J genes are TRBV5-1 and TRBJ2-2; 8 nucleotides match TRBD2. V lost 4 bases, J lost 5 bases, and 10 bases stayed unmatched. The CDR3 runs 16 residues. Germline loops: CDR1 SGHRS, CDR2 YFSETQ. The CDR3 loop is CASSPVAGYSTGELFF. The CDR3 DNA reads TGCGCCAGCAGCCCGGTAGCGGGGTACAGTACCGGGGAGCTGTTTTTT.

This clonotype occurred a few times. This sequence joins TRBV11-2 and TRBJ2-3; 11 bases line up with TRBD2. CDR1 is SGHAT and CDR2 is FQNNGV in the germline V gene. V was clipped by 0 bases and J by 1 base; unmatched bases: 6. The CDR3 covers 18 residues. The CDR3 DNA reads TGTGCCAGCAGCTTAGATGCCCTAGCGGGGGGTGGCACAGATACGCAGTATTTT. Protein sequence: CASSLDALAGGGTDTQYF. The full variable domain, in which reference TRBV11-2 and TRBJ2-3 provide the parts outside the CDR3, is EAGVAQSPRYKIIEKRQSVAFWCNPISGHATLYWYQQILGQGPKLLIQFQNNGVVDDSQLPKDRFSAERLKGVDSTLKIQPAKLEDSAVYLCASSLDALAGGGTDTQYFGPGTRLTVL.

With respect to this clonotype: At one end, the junction sequence differs from germline, possibly due to a read error. The genes are TRBV3-1 and TRBJ2-5; 8 bases fit TRBD2. This CDR3 has 14 residues. CDR1 LGHDT and CDR2 YNNKEL come from the germline V gene (reference sequence). DNA for the CDR3: TGTGCCAGCAGCGACGGGGCAGGGACTAGGACCCAGGACTTC. This encodes CASSDGAGTRTQDF.

This clonotype has more than one count but fewer than ten. This chain uses TRBV5-1 with TRBJ2-3; 12 nucleotides agree with TRBD2. The J segment lost 5 bases and the V segment lost 0 bases, leaving 1 base of the junction unmatched. CDR1 and CDR2 from the germline V gene are SGHRS and YFSETQ. This CDR3 is 15 amino acids long. CDR3 bases: TGCGCCAGCAGCTTGGCTAGCGGGGGGGAAGATACGCAGTATTTT. Amino acids: CASSLASGGEDTQYF.

This clonotype was seen only a few times. J is TRBJ2-5 and V is TRBV9; 8 nucleotides align to TRBD2. This CDR3 has 16 amino acids. V was pared by 4 bases and J by 4 bases, with 12 bases of the junction left unmatched. Germline V gene data show CDR1 as SGDLS and CDR2 as YYNGEE. CDR3 sequence (DNA): TGTGCCAGCAGCTTGCGGACTAGCCCGGCCCCAGAGACCCAGTACTTC. It is translated as CASSLRTSPAPETQYF.

The chain links TRBV7-3 to TRBJ2-4; TRBD1 matches at 7 bases. Germline V gene lookup returns CDR1 SGHTA and CDR2 FQGTGA. V lost 5 bases to trimming and J lost 6 bases; unmatched junction nucleotides: 4. The CDR3 loop spans 13 amino acids. DNA of the CDR3: TGTGCCAGCAGCAGCAGACAGGGAAACATTCAGTACTTC. Translating gives CASSSRQGNIQYF.

V usage is TRBV7-2 and J usage is TRBJ1-5, with D hard to call. CDR1 SGHTA and CDR2 FQGNSA come from the germline V gene. CDR3 length: 16 amino acids. Trimming shortened V by 2 bases and J by 6 bases, and 17 bases separated the two germline ends. The CDR3 region has the DNA TGTGCCAGCAGCTTAATGACCCAGGCAGGAGGTCAGCCCCAGCATTTT. This encodes CASSLMTQAGGQPQHF.

This chain joins TRBV18 and TRBJ2-5; D is possibly TRBD1 (6 bases). The CDR3 has 13 residues. Germline values: CDR1 KGHSH, CDR2 LQKENI. V lost 3 bases, J lost 5 bases, and 10 bases lay in between. The CDR3 is CASSPDQGETQYF. DNA of the CDR3: TGTGCCAGCTCACCGGATCAGGGGGAGACCCAGTACTTC.

The table lists this clonotype with a few counts. The J gene is TRBJ2-1, the V gene TRBV20-1, with D possibly matching TRBD2 (5 bases). Between the trimmed V and J ends, which lost 1 base and 7 bases, there was a span of 11 bases. CDR3 length: 13 amino acids. Germline lookup yields CDR1 DFQATT and CDR2 SNEGSKA (reference sequence). As DNA, the CDR3 is TGCAGTGCTAGAGCGGGGTCGAGTAATGAGCAGTTCTTC. Residues: CSARAGSSNEQFF.